This T cell receptor (beta chain) was obtained from a study of radiation and T cells in renal cell carcinoma. Time point of the sample: blood 2 weeks post-SBRT. The treatment: 15 Gy SBRT to primary tumor, nephrectomy 4 weeks later. The tumor was a clear cell renal cell carcinoma. Turning to this clone: Its antigen is as yet unknown.

Study conclusions and caveats: Top tumor clonotypes rose in blood 2 weeks post-radiation, then contracted.

In germline, CDR1 is MNHEY, CDR2 SVGAGI. V lost 2 bases, J lost 7 bases, and 10 bases stayed unmatched. The CDR3 contains 15 residues. Only in-frame clones appear in the TCRdb table, and some are missing; sequencing was by immunoSEQ multiplex PCR. The sample contains 100,000 to 150,000 clones, over 75% of which appear only once. The chain carries TRBV6-5 and TRBJ1-1, with TRBD1 matching over 7 bases. The sample in question was blood, obtained from a patient whose treatment included radiotherapy and nephrectomy. The source of this sequence is a man between 50 and 59 years old with renal cell carcinoma. As DNA, the CDR3 is TGTGCCAGCAGTTACGATTTTCAGGGGGTGGTTGAAGCTTTCTTT. Protein sequence: CASSYDFQGVVEAFF.